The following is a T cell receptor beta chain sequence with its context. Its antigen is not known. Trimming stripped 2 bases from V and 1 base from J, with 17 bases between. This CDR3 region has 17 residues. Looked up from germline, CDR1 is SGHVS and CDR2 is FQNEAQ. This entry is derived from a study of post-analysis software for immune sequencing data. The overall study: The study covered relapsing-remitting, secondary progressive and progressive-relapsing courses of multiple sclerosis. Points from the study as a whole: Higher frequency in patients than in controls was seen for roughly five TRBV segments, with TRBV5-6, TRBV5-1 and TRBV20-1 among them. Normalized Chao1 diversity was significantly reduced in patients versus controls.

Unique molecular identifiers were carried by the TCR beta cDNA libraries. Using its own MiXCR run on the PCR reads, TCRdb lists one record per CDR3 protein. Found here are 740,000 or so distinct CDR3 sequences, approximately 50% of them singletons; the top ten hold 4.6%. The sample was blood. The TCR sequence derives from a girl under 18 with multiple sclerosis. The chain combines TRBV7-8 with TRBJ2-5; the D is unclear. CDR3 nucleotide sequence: TGTGCCAGCAGCTTAAAAGCAAGGTATCTGGGCCAAGAGACCCAGTACTTC. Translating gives CASSLKARYLGQETQYF.